The 28 T cell receptor beta chains given below trace back to one sample, sequenced in a study of identifying expanded T cells in peripheral blood. TCRdb's copy holds only in-frame clones and misses some; the assay was immunoSEQ multiplex PCR. This sample has 120,000 or so clones, with approximately 88% found just once. The sequenced sample consisted of blood. These receptors originate from a person between 18 and 75 years old in good health.

The table lists this clone with a few counts. The chain is built from TRBV15 and TRBJ1-5, with 10 positions matching TRBD1. There are 15 residues in the CDR3. Germline trimming cut 3 bases from V and 4 bases from J; bases unmatched to any gene: 3. The germline V gene encodes CDR1 LNHNV and CDR2 YYDKDF (reference sequence). The CDR3 DNA sequence: TGTGCCACCAGCAGGGGGACAGGGGAAAATCAGCCCCAGCATTTT. Translation gives CATSRGTGENQPQHF.

The genes are TRBV4-1 and TRBJ2-7, with D maybe TRBD1 (6 bases). Germline loops: CDR1 MGHRA, CDR2 YSYEKL. The CDR3 has 16 residues. Trimming pared 0 bases from V and 6 bases from J, leaving 18 bases between. CDR3 residues: CASSQEGIRGFGEQYF. CDR3 in DNA: TGCGCCAGCAGCCAAGAAGGGATCAGGGGATTTGGCGAGCAGTACTTC.

The table lists this clone with a few counts. The rearrangement joins TRBV27 to TRBJ1-2, with D possibly matching TRBD1 (6 bases). Between the trimmed V and J ends, which lost 5 bases and 6 bases, there was a span of 13 bases. CDR3 length: 13 amino acids. CDR1 is MNHEY, CDR2 SMNVEV, per germline (reference sequence). The CDR3 here is CASSNRVGNGYTF. In DNA form, the CDR3 reads TGTGCCAGCAGTAACAGGGTCGGGAATGGCTACACCTTC.

This clone appeared once. This chain links TRBV7-9 with TRBJ1-1, with a weak D call TRBD1 (6 bases). CDR1 and CDR2 from the germline V gene are SEHNR and FQNEAQ (reference sequence). This CDR3 is built from 16 residues. The V and J ends lost 5 bases and 2 bases respectively, with 18 bases between them. Here the CDR3 reads CASSRIGQQGNTEAFF. The CDR3 DNA reads TGTGCCAGCAGCCGAATCGGACAACAGGGTAACACTGAAGCTTTCTTT.

This chain connects TRBV12-5 to TRBJ2-6; D is unclear. Germline V lookup: CDR1 LGHNT, CDR2 FRNRAP. There are 17 residues in the CDR3. V lost 1 base and J lost 0, with 10 bases in between. DNA of the CDR3: TGTGCTAGTGGTTTGGCGCCGAGGAGCTCTGGGGCCAACGTCCTGACTTTC. It encodes CASGLAPRSSGANVLTF.

This chain joins TRBV4-1 and TRBJ2-1, with 9 bases matching TRBD2. This CDR3 has 16 residues. V lost 4 bases and J lost 6; bases outside the gene matches: 10. The germline V gene encodes CDR1 MGHRA and CDR2 YSYEKL. Written as DNA, the CDR3 is TGCGCCAGCAGCCCCACGGGGGTGACTAGCGGCAATGAGCAGTTCTTC. This encodes CASSPTGVTSGNEQFF.

DNA of the CDR3: TGCGCCACCACGCAGGGCTACGAGCAGTACTTC. Translation: CATTQGYEQYF. V usage is TRBV10-2 and J usage is TRBJ2-7; tentative D call: TRBD1 (5 bases). CDR1 and CDR2 (germline): WSHSY, SAAADI. CDR3 size: 11 residues. V was cut by 10 bases and J by 3 bases, with 10 bases left in between.

The genes are TRBV5-1 and TRBJ2-3; maybe TRBD1 (9 bases). V shed 4 bases and J shed 7 bases, with 22 bases lying between them. This CDR3 contains 16 residues. CDR1 and CDR2 (germline): SGHRS, YFSETQ. DNA for the CDR3: TGCGCCAGCAGCCTCCCCGGGGGGGACAGGGTGTATACGCAGTATTTT. Translation gives CASSLPGGDRVYTQYF.

The V and J genes are TRBV5-1 and TRBJ1-2, with D perhaps matching TRBD1 (6 bases). CDR3 length: 15 amino acids. Germline values: CDR1 SGHRS, CDR2 YFSETQ. V lost 0 bases and J 2 bases, leaving 11 bases between the germline ends. DNA for the CDR3: TGCGCCAGCAGCTTGGCGGGGGGGCCAAACTATGGCTACACCTTC. Its protein is CASSLAGGPNYGYTF.

The sample holds one count of this clone. The chain employs TRBV5-8 and TRBJ1-2; tentatively, D is TRBD1 (6 bases). The V end was cut by 5 bases, the J end by 6 bases, with 17 bases between. The CDR3 extends over 14 amino acids. Germline loops: CDR1 SGHTS, CDR2 YDEGEE. In DNA, the CDR3 is TGTGCCAGCAGTCAGGACTCGGGGGCCGATGGCTACACCTTC. Residues: CASSQDSGADGYTF.

The chain links TRBV19 to TRBJ2-1; D uncertain. Trimming shortened V by 4 bases and J by 5 bases, and 3 bases separated the two germline ends. CDR1 and CDR2 (germline): LNHDA, SQIVND (reference sequence). The CDR3 spans 11 residues. DNA of the CDR3: TGTGCCAGTAGTACCCACAATGAGCAGTTCTTC. Translation: CASSTHNEQFF.

V gene TRBV7-2 combines with J gene TRBJ1-3; D unclear. Germline V CDR1 and CDR2: SGHTA, FQGNSA. The length of the CDR3 is 18 residues. The V end lost 1 base, the J end lost 0 bases, and 16 bases lay between the germline ends. CDR3 region: CASSLGPPKTSSGNTIYF. The CDR3 DNA is TGTGCCAGCAGCTTAGGCCCTCCCAAGACGAGCTCTGGAAACACCATATATTTT.

This chain uses TRBV30 with TRBJ2-1; the match to TRBD2 covers 10 bases. The ends lost 3 bases at V and 0 bases at J; junction bases unmatched: 2. CDR3 size: 15 residues. Germline assignment: CDR1 GTSNPN and CDR2 SVGIG (reference sequence). DNA of the CDR3: TGTGCCTGGAGGGAGCGGGGGGGCTCCTACAATGAGCAGTTCTTC. It translates to CAWRERGGSYNEQFF.

The chain couples TRBV18 to TRBJ1-4; 11 nucleotides agree with TRBD1. Germline CDR1 KGHSH, CDR2 LQKENI. Unmatched junction bases numbered 5, after V lost 3 bases and J lost 2 bases. The CDR3 runs to 17 residues. This CDR3 is CASSPRDRGMTNEKLFF. CDR3 nucleotides: TGTGCCAGCTCACCCCGGGACAGGGGGATGACTAATGAAAAACTGTTTTTT.

Here the CDR3 reads CASSSRQGANTEAFF. DNA for the CDR3: TGTGCCAGCAGCTCTCGACAGGGGGCAAACACTGAAGCTTTCTTT. This chain connects TRBV13 to TRBJ1-1, with 10 bases matching TRBD1. Losses at the gene ends were 4 bases for V and 2 bases for J; bases not matched to a gene: 4. The CDR3 runs 15 residues. Germline CDR1 PRHDT, CDR2 FYEKMQ (reference sequence).

This clone turned up a few times. The chain is built from TRBV7-8 and TRBJ1-2; no definite D call. The V gene's germline CDR1 is SGHVS and CDR2 FQNEAQ. V was clipped by 1 base and J by 0 bases, with 9 bases between them. The CDR3 is 15 residues long. The DNA of the CDR3 is TGTGCCAGCAGCTTAGTGTTCGCTGCTAACTATGGCTACACCTTC. It codes for CASSLVFAANYGYTF.

This clone is labeled medium-sized. The DNA for the CDR3 is TGTGCCAGCAGCTTATCCGGGAGCTCCTACAATGAGCAGTTCTTC. Translation: CASSLSGSSYNEQFF. The chain couples TRBV7-8 to TRBJ2-1; the D gene is possibly TRBD2 (6 bases). The V and J ends lost 2 bases and 0 bases respectively, with 8 bases between them. This CDR3 is built from 15 residues. CDR1 is SGHVS, CDR2 FQNEAQ, per germline.

V gene TRBV29-1 combines with J gene TRBJ2-7; D perhaps matches TRBD1 (6 bases). The CDR3 has 12 amino acids. V was cut by 4 bases and J by 3 bases, with 10 bases left in between. CDR1 SQVTM and CDR2 ANQGSEA come from the germline V gene. CDR3 nucleotide sequence: TGCAGCGTTGGGACAGACGACTACGAGCAGTACTTC. Translation: CSVGTDDYEQYF.

The V call is TRBV28, the J call TRBJ2-6; D remains unclear. V lost 4 bases to trimming and J lost 0 bases, with 10 bases between them. The germline V gene has CDR1 MDHEN and CDR2 SYDVKM. The CDR3 covers 16 residues. The CDR3 spells CASSSPPNSGANVLTF. CDR3 bases: TGTGCCAGCAGTTCGCCACCCAACTCTGGGGCCAACGTCCTGACTTTC. The complete variable domain, with remaining parts taken from reference TRBV28 and TRBJ2-6, reads DVKVTQSSRYLVKRTGEKVFLECVQDMDHENMFWYRQDPGLGLRLIYFSYDVKMKEKGDIPEGYSVSREKKERFSLILESASTNQTSMYLCASSSPPNSGANVLTFGAGSRLTVL.

This sequence joins TRBV6-5 and TRBJ2-3; no clear D gene. V shed 2 bases and J shed 0 bases, with 9 bases lying between them. The CDR3 runs 15 residues. Germline lookup yields CDR1 MNHEY and CDR2 SVGAGI. Written as DNA, the CDR3 is TGTGCCAGCAGTTACGGCATATCTAGCACAGATACGCAGTATTTT. Translating it yields CASSYGISSTDTQYF.

V is TRBV19 and J is TRBJ1-5; the match to TRBD1 covers 7 bases. The CDR3 loop spans 17 amino acids. V was clipped by 5 bases and J by 0 bases; unmatched bases: 10. CDR1 and CDR2 (germline): LNHDA, SQIVND (reference sequence). The CDR3 DNA sequence: TGTGCCAGTAGTTCCTTACAGACAGGGACTAGCAATCAGCCCCAGCATTTT. It encodes CASSSLQTGTSNQPQHF.

The chain links TRBV9 to TRBJ2-7, with 7 bases aligning to TRBD2. V shed 8 bases and J 9 bases; nucleotides not matched to a gene: 11. Looked up from germline, CDR1 is SGDLS and CDR2 is YYNGEE. The CDR3 sequence is 12 residues long. The CDR3 spells CASGEGRGGQYF. The CDR3, as DNA: TGTGCCAGTGGGGAGGGCCGCGGCGGGCAGTACTTC. The complete variable domain, with remaining parts taken from reference TRBV9 and TRBJ2-7, reads DSGVTQTPKHLITATGQRVTLRCSPRSGDLSVYWYQQSLDQGLQFLIQYYNGEERAKGNILERFSAQQFPDLHSELNLSSLELGDSALYFCASGEGRGGQYFGPGTRLTVT.

The gene calls are TRBV9 and TRBJ1-1; D is perhaps TRBD1 (5 bases). With 2 bases removed from V and 6 bases from J, the gap between germline ends came to 17 bases. The CDR3 spans 15 residues. Germline CDR1 is SGDLS and CDR2 is YYNGEE. CDR3 residues: CASSVIQGRGSEAFF. The CDR3 bases are TGTGCCAGCAGCGTGATTCAGGGACGAGGGTCTGAAGCTTTCTTT.

Only one count was recorded for this clone. The chain joins TRBV7-8 to TRBJ1-1, with D hard to call. The CDR3 length is 15 residues. Germline V gives CDR1 SGHVS, CDR2 FQNEAQ. The V and J ends lost 4 bases and 1 base respectively, with 13 bases between them. The CDR3 region has the DNA TGTGCCAGCAGCTCACGGGCTTCCTCGAACACTGAAGCTTTCTTT. Translating it yields CASSSRASSNTEAFF. Variable domain in full (rest from reference TRBV7-8 and TRBJ1-1): GAGVSQSPRYKVAKRGQDVALRCDPISGHVSLFWYQQALGQGPEFLTYFQNEAQLDKSGLPSDRFFAERPEGSVSTLKIQRTQQEDSAVYLCASSSRASSNTEAFFGQGTRLTVV.

The V call is TRBV4-3, the J call TRBJ2-7; the D gene is possibly TRBD1 (6 bases). This CDR3 is 13 amino acids long. Germline assignment: CDR1 LGHNA and CDR2 YSLEER. V lost 0 bases to trimming and J lost 8 bases, with 11 bases between them. The CDR3: CASSQDRGYKQYF. CDR3 in DNA: TGCGCCAGCAGCCAAGATAGGGGGTACAAGCAGTACTTC.

This clone has more than one count but fewer than ten. This chain uses TRBV7-2 with TRBJ1-6; D remains ambiguous. The germline V gene encodes CDR1 SGHTA and CDR2 FQGNSA. With 6 bases removed from V and 5 bases from J, the gap between germline ends came to 17 bases. The CDR3 loop spans 16 amino acids. Written as DNA, the CDR3 is TGTGCCAGCAGGTCCCCTGGTGCCCGGAATAATTCACCCCTCCACTTT. Its protein product is CASRSPGARNNSPLHF. Using reference TRBV7-2 and TRBJ1-6 for the parts outside the CDR3, the full variable domain is GAGVSQSPSNKVTEKGKDVELRCDPISGHTALYWYRQSLGQGLEFLIYFQGNSAPDKSGLPSDRFSAERTGGSVSTLTIQRTQQEDSAVYLCASRSPGARNNSPLHFGNGTRLTVT.

This clone was counted once. The chain employs TRBV6-1 and TRBJ2-1; TRBD2 aligns across 8 bases. The CDR3 has 15 amino acids. V shed 3 bases and J 2 bases; nucleotides not matched to a gene: 3. CDR1 is MNHNS and CDR2 is SASEGT in the germline V gene. For the CDR3, the DNA is TGTGCCAGCAGTGAGGGCGGGGGGACCTACAATGAGCAGTTCTTC. As protein: CASSEGGGTYNEQFF.

The chain is built from TRBV27 and TRBJ2-1; D not resolved. Germline CDR1 and CDR2: MNHEY and SMNVEV (reference sequence). This CDR3 is 12 amino acids long. The CDR3 here is CHTWDRGSQQFF. CDR3 nucleotides: TGTCACACGTGGGATAGAGGATCACAGCAGTTCTTC.